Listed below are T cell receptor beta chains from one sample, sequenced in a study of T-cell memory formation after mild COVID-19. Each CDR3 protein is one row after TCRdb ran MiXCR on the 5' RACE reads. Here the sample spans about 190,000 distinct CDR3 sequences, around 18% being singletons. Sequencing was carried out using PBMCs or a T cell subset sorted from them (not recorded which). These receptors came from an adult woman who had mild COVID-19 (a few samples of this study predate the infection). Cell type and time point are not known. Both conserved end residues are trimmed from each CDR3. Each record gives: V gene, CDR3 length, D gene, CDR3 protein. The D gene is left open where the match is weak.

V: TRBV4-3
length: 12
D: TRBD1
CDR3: ASSQEDRGLEQY

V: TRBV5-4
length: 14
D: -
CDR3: ASSLGGDSSYNEQF

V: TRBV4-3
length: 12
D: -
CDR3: ASSQGRTATEAF

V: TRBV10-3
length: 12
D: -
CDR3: AISESRDDEKLF

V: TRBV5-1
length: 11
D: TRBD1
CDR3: ASSDRGGQPQH

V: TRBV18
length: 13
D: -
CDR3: ASSPNRPSSYEQY

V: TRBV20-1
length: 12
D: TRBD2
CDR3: SARGGGRVHEQY

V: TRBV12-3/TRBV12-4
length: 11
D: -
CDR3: ASSPRVGNTIY

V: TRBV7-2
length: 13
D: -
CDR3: ASSLDPRGTDTQY

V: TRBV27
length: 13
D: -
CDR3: ASSLLASKTGGYT

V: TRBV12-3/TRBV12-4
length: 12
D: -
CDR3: ASRIQGLNTEAF

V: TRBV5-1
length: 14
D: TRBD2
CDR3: ASSSGLAGGPKTQY

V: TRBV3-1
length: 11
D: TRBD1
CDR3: ASNLGGAEGYT

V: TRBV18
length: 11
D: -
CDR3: ASSRLADQPQH

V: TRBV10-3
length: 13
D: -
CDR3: AIRAFSSSGNTIY

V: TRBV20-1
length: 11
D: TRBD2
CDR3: SARAGTMETQY

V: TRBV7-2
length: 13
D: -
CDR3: ASSPQGFSTDTQY

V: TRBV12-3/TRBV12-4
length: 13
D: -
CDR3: ASSLTRGSSYEQY